This T cell receptor (beta chain) was recovered during a study of T cell responses to AZD1222 COVID-19 vaccine. Regarding the study as a whole: Females made up more of the donors, who were largely white British, and clonal diversity may have come out too low.

This CDR3 contains 14 residues. Germline CDR1 SGHVS, CDR2 FQNEAQ. V was pared by 6 bases and J by 4 bases, with 15 bases between. Produced via immunoSEQ multiplex PCR; TCRdb's table is partial and in-frame only. The sample records around 15,000 clones, over 60% being singletons. This clone was seen once. Its antigen is unidentified. This chain joins TRBV7-8 and TRBJ1-2, with D maybe TRBD1 (6 bases). This receptor was obtained from an adult who received the AZD1222 COVID-19 vaccine. This specimen consisted of peripheral blood, obtained 28 days after the second AZD1222 dose. The CDR3: CASSKGQSIYGYTF. In DNA form, the CDR3 reads TGTGCCAGCAGTAAAGGACAGTCAATCTATGGCTACACCTTC.